Listed below are T cell receptor beta chains from one sample, sequenced in a study of shared clonotypes between healthy human individuals. Profiling relied on immunoSEQ multiplex PCR, and the TCRdb table lists in-frame clones only, not all of them. Of some 1.4 million clones listed, approximately 96% are singletons. The sequenced sample consisted of naive CD4+ T cells sorted from blood. These receptors came from a man aged 25-40 years in good health. Each CDR3 is given with its conserved first and last residue. The D gene is left open where the match is weak. Size is omitted from some rows. Given values are once, few, many or a class for expanded clones.

D gene,J gene,V gene,clone size,CDR3 protein,CDR3 DNA
.,TRBJ2-7,TRBV5-6,.,CASSSVFRSSDEQYF,TGTGCCAGCAGCTCGGTTTTCAGGAGTTCGGACGAGCAGTACTTC
.,TRBJ2-3,TRBV9,.,CASSVVAGTSTDTQYF,TGTGCCAGCAGCGTAGTAGCAGGTACTAGCACAGATACGCAGTATTTT
TRBD2,TRBJ2-4,TRBV28,.,CASSMGLAGRLAKNIQYF,TGTGCCAGCAGCATGGGACTAGCGGGGAGACTAGCCAAAAACATTCAGTACTTC
.,TRBJ1-1,TRBV6-6,.,CASLVDPMNTEAFF,TGTGCCAGCTTGGTAGATCCTATGAACACTGAAGCTTTCTTT
TRBD1,TRBJ1-1,TRBV10-3,.,CAISYDRAIILNTEAFF,TGTGCCATCAGCTACGACAGGGCCATAATTCTGAACACTGAAGCTTTCTTT
.,TRBJ2-6,TRBV6-4,.,CASRSSGANVLTF,TGTGCCAGCAGGAGCTCTGGGGCCAACGTCCTGACTTTC
.,TRBJ1-2,TRBV14,once,CASSQERAQGDGYTF,TGTGCCAGCAGCCAAGAACGGGCCCAGGGCGACGGCTACACCTTC
TRBD2,TRBJ2-2,TRBV7-8,.,CASSIAGPNTGELFF,TGTGCCAGCAGCATAGCGGGACCGAACACCGGGGAGCTGTTTTTT
.,TRBJ1-4,TRBV7-2,.,CASSLGPRAGDNEKLFF,TGTGCCAGCAGCTTAGGTCCCAGGGCGGGCGATAATGAAAAACTGTTTTTT
TRBD2,TRBJ2-7,TRBV11-2,.,CASSRGGSSYEQYF,TGTGCCAGCAGTCGGGGCGGGAGTTCCTACGAGCAGTACTTC
TRBD2,TRBJ2-3,TRBV7-9,.,CASSLVSGARQGDTQYF,TGTGCCAGCAGCTTGGTTAGCGGGGCCCGCCAAGGAGATACGCAGTATTTT
.,TRBJ2-3,TRBV5-1,.,CASSLIPTGGDTQYF,TGCGCCAGCAGCTTGATTCCCACGGGTGGAGATACGCAGTATTTT
.,TRBJ2-5,TRBV6-1,.,CASEGHYQETQYF,TGTGCCAGTGAGGGACACTACCAAGAGACCCAGTACTTC
.,TRBJ2-3,TRBV13,once,CASSLGRAHTDTQYF,TGTGCCAGCAGCTTAGGGCGGGCCCACACAGATACGCAGTATTTT
.,TRBJ2-7,TRBV10-3,.,CAISEEGSKSYEQYF,TGTGCCATCAGTGAAGAGGGTAGCAAATCCTACGAGCAGTACTTC
TRBD2,TRBJ2-1,TRBV29-1,.,CSVANAAGLADGSYNEQFF,TGCAGCGTTGCAAACGCCGCCGGACTAGCGGACGGATCCTACAATGAGCAGTTCTTC
.,TRBJ1-3,TRBV5-4,.,CASSLRWENTIYF,TGTGCCAGCAGCTTGCGATGGGAGAACACCATATATTTT
TRBD1,TRBJ1-1,TRBV5-4,.,CASSPHGRQGLGTEAFF,TGTGCCAGCAGCCCCCACGGGCGACAGGGCCTGGGTACTGAAGCTTTCTTT
TRBD1,TRBJ1-5,TRBV5-1,once,CASSVDGLGQGLNQPQHF,TGCGCCAGCAGCGTAGATGGTTTAGGACAGGGACTAAATCAGCCCCAGCATTTT
.,TRBJ1-1,TRBV4-2,.,CASSTVGGLEAFF,TGTGCCAGCAGCACCGTCGGGGGGCTGGAAGCTTTCTTT
.,TRBJ2-7,TRBV10-1,.,CASSVPGGYEQYF,TGCGCCAGCAGTGTTCCCGGGGGCTACGAGCAGTACTTC
TRBD2,TRBJ2-1,TRBV28,.,CASSLASGTYNEQFF,TGTGCCAGCAGCCTAGCTAGCGGGACCTACAATGAGCAGTTCTTC
.,TRBJ1-2,TRBV9,.,CASSGPAGWHGYTF,TGTGCCAGCAGCGGGCCCGCCGGTTGGCATGGCTACACCTTC
.,TRBJ2-2,TRBV7-8,.,CASSSLLELFF,TGTGCCAGCAGCTCCTTACTCGAGCTGTTTTTT
TRBD1,TRBJ1-2,TRBV5-6,.,CASSLGTGNTF,TGTGCCAGCAGCTTGGGGACAGGGAACACCTTC
.,TRBJ2-7,TRBV7-9,.,CASSRSNYEQYF,TGTGCCAGCAGCCGTTCGAATTACGAGCAGTACTTC
.,TRBJ2-2,TRBV28,.,CASSLSIGGELFF,TGTGCCAGCAGTTTATCGATTGGCGGGGAGCTGTTTTTT
.,TRBJ2-1,TRBV19,.,CASKPDSYNEQFF,TGTGCCAGTAAACCCGACAGTTACAATGAGCAGTTCTTC
.,TRBJ2-4,TRBV2,.,CASSGPGKNIQYF,TGTGCCAGCAGTGGACCAGGCAAAAACATTCAGTACTTC
TRBD1,TRBJ2-5,TRBV10-3,.,CAISGDRGFRETQYF,TGTGCCATCAGTGGGGACAGGGGTTTTAGAGAGACCCAGTACTTC
TRBD1,TRBJ2-3,TRBV25-1,.,CASSARQGSQYF,TGTGCCAGCAGTGCGAGACAGGGGTCGCAGTATTTT
.,TRBJ2-3,TRBV30,.,CAWGLMTPSTDTQYF,TGTGCCTGGGGCCTTATGACACCTAGCACAGATACGCAGTATTTT
.,TRBJ2-5,TRBV7-9,once,CASSSGLYEETQYF,TGTGCCAGCAGCTCTGGACTATATGAAGAGACCCAGTACTTC
TRBD1,TRBJ1-2,TRBV29-1,once,CSVNTLQGSGYTF,TGCAGCGTGAACACCTTACAGGGGAGCGGCTACACCTTC
TRBD2,TRBJ2-1,TRBV27,.,CASSRTSGSYEQFF,TGTGCCAGCAGTCGGACTAGCGGGAGCTATGAGCAGTTCTTC
.,TRBJ2-1,TRBV7-9,.,CASSLGRNNEQFF,TGTGCCAGCAGCTTAGGGAGGAACAATGAGCAGTTCTTC
.,TRBJ1-2,TRBV11-2,.,CASSPTVSGADYGYTF,TGTGCCAGCAGCCCGACGGTCTCAGGGGCGGACTATGGCTACACCTTC
.,TRBJ1-2,TRBV7-9,.,CASSVRRTANYGYTF,TGTGCCAGCAGCGTTCGTCGGACAGCTAACTATGGCTACACCTTC
TRBD1,TRBJ1-2,TRBV2,.,CARGTGGVYGYTF,TGTGCCAGGGGGACAGGGGGAGTCTATGGCTACACCTTC
TRBD2,TRBJ2-1,TRBV2,.,CASRGGRDVDEQFF,TGTGCCAGCAGGGGCGGGAGAGACGTTGATGAGCAGTTCTTC
.,TRBJ2-5,TRBV5-4,.,CASSFGGQRGETQYF,TGTGCCAGCAGCTTTGGGGGACAGCGGGGAGAGACCCAGTACTTC
TRBD2,TRBJ2-7,TRBV15,once,CATSSWGGTDSYEQYF,TGTGCCACCAGCAGTTGGGGGGGGACGGACTCCTACGAGCAGTACTTC
.,TRBJ2-3,TRBV7-9,.,CASSFAAGDTQYF,TGTGCCAGCAGCTTCGCTGCGGGGGATACGCAGTATTTT
.,TRBJ1-2,TRBV27,.,CASSLLRGENGYTF,TGTGCCAGCAGCCTCCTCCGAGGCGAGAATGGCTACACCTTC